This TCR beta chain was identified during a study of T cells in Graves' hyperthyroidism and ophthalmopathy. A note on this clonotype: What it binds is not known. This clone may be a read error of a much larger clone one base away.

Each diagnosis drew on symptoms, thyroxine, TRAb, thyroid ultrasound and orbital computed tomography findings. RNA transcripts yielded amplified TCR beta CDR3 regions. The HTBI primer set was used in a first-round RT-PCR of the TCR CDR3. TCRdb analysed the multiplex PCR reads with MiXCR anew, one entry per CDR3 protein. The table lists approximately 590,000 distinct CDR3 sequences, 15% to 18% of them singletons. Study findings and constraints: Classification by a 13 V-J model distinguished ophthalmopathy from stable hyperthyroidism. Most clonotypes expanded in thyroid above 0.001 were likewise present in blood.

The CDR3 spans 15 residues. This sequence originates from a woman in her 30s with Graves' hyperthyroidism. The chain has TRBV12-3 or TRBV12-4 and TRBJ2-2; 14 bases are a match to TRBD2. The sample comprised blood. Here the CDR3 DNA reads TGTGGCAGCGGTCCTGGACTAGCGGGAGGCGTTGTTCTGTTTTTT. Amino acid sequence: CGSGPGLAGGVVLFF.